Below, 8 T cell receptor beta chains from the same sample are listed, as sequenced in a study of T cell responses to AZD1222 COVID-19 vaccine. Only in-frame clones appear in the TCRdb table, and some are missing; sequencing was by immunoSEQ multiplex PCR. The data show about 110,000 clones, roughly nine tenths seen once. Sequences were derived from peripheral blood, sampled on day 0 of AZD1222 vaccination. These receptors originate from an adult in good health.

The chain is built from TRBV6-1 and TRBJ2-7, with 8 bases matching TRBD2. Trimming cost V 3 bases and J 2 bases; bases outside gene matches: 6. CDR3 length: 15 residues. Germline CDR1 is MNHNS and CDR2 is SASEGT. This chain's CDR3 is CASSEIAGFAYEQYF. CDR3 in DNA: TGTGCCAGCAGTGAGATAGCGGGATTTGCCTACGAGCAGTACTTC.

The rearrangement uses TRBV7-2 and TRBJ2-3, with a weak D call TRBD2 (5 bases). Germline lookup yields CDR1 SGHTA and CDR2 FQGNSA. V was trimmed by 5 bases and J by 1 base, leaving 13 bases between them. This CDR3 is 15 amino acids long. CDR3 nucleotide sequence: TGTGCCAGCAGCCAAAGAGGAGGTCGCACAGATACGCAGTATTTT. Amino acid sequence: CASSQRGGRTDTQYF.

Here the CDR3 reads CAISDSTSAPETQYF. CDR3 in DNA: TGTGCCATCAGTGACTCGACTAGCGCACCAGAGACCCAGTACTTC. The V call is TRBV10-3, the J call TRBJ2-5; 8 bases map to TRBD2. Looked up from germline, CDR1 is ENHRY and CDR2 is SYGVKD. This CDR3 is built from 15 residues. The V gene end was trimmed by 3 bases and the J gene end by 4 bases; junction bases not matched to a gene: 7.

J is TRBJ1-6 and V is TRBV9; 8 nucleotides match TRBD1. The CDR3 is 18 residues long. Germline loops: CDR1 SGDLS, CDR2 YYNGEE. J was trimmed by 7 bases and V by 5 bases; bases with no gene match: 17. The CDR3 loop is CASSPHGSRTGSNSPLHF. The DNA of the CDR3 is TGTGCCAGCAGTCCCCATGGTTCCAGGACAGGGAGCAATTCACCCCTCCACTTT.

The chain uses TRBV29-1 and TRBJ1-1; D possibly corresponds to TRBD1 (5 bases). CDR1 and CDR2 from the germline V gene are SQVTM and ANQGSEA. This CDR3 has 13 amino acids. V was shortened by 6 bases and J by 1 base, with 12 bases between the two germline ends. This CDR3 is CSVPTVSNTEAFF. The CDR3 region has the DNA TGCAGCGTCCCGACAGTCTCGAACACTGAAGCTTTCTTT.

This sequence joins TRBV5-1 and TRBJ1-1; unclear D gene. CDR3 length: 14 amino acids. Per germline, CDR1 SGHRS and CDR2 YFSETQ. Trimming removed 3 bases at V and 0 bases at J, with 9 bases between. DNA of the CDR3: TGCGCCAGCAGCTCCGATAGGGTGAACACTGAAGCTTTCTTT. Translated: CASSSDRVNTEAFF.

This chain joins TRBV4-2 and TRBJ2-7; 13 nucleotides line up with TRBD2. Trimming cost V 0 bases and J 0 bases; bases outside gene matches: 5. The CDR3 runs to 18 residues. In germline, CDR1 is LGHNA, CDR2 YNFKEQ. The CDR3: CASSQDRLAGGSSYEQYF. DNA of the CDR3: TGTGCCAGCAGCCAAGACCGACTAGCGGGGGGTTCCTCCTACGAGCAGTACTTC.

This clone appeared once. The J gene is TRBJ1-5, the V gene TRBV6-1; D is ambiguous. CDR1 is MNHNS and CDR2 is SASEGT in the germline V gene. V was clipped by 1 base and J by 1 base, with 8 bases between them. CDR3 length: 15 amino acids. CDR3 DNA: TGTGCCAGCAGTGAAGGTAGGGTAAGCAATCAGCCCCAGCATTTT. Translating it yields CASSEGRVSNQPQHF.